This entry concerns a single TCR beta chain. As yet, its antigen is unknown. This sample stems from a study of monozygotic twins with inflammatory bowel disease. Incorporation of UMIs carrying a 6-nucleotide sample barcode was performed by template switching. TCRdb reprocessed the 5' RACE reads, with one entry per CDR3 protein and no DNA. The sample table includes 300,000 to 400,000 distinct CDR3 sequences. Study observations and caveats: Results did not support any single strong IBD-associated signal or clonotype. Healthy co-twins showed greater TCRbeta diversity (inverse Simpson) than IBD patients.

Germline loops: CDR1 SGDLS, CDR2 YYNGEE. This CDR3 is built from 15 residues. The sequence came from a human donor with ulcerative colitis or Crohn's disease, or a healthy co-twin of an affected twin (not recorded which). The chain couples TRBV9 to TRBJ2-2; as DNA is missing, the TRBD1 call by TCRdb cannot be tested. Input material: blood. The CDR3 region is CASSVLQGSTGELFF. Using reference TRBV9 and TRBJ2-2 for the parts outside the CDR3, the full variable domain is DSGVTQTPKHLITATGQRVTLRCSPRSGDLSVYWYQQSLDQGLQFLIQYYNGEERAKGNILERFSAQQFPDLHSELNLSSLELGDSALYFCASSVLQGSTGELFFGEGSRLTVL.